These 3 T cell receptor beta chains were sequenced from one sample in a study of Graves' ophthalmopathy and Graves' hyperthyroidism. TCR beta CDR3 regions were amplified from RNA transcripts. HTBI-primed first-round RT-PCR preceded second-round multiplex PCR. TCRdb reanalysed the multiplex PCR reads using MiXCR and keeps one entry per CDR3 protein. The sample holds 900,000 to 1,200,000 distinct CDR3 sequences; about 38% are singletons and the top ten take roughly 10%. The sample taken for sequencing was peripheral blood or thyroid tissue (not recorded which). The receptors were gathered from an adult man with Graves' hyperthyroidism.

This clonotype was observed at least ten times. The chain links TRBV6-6 to TRBJ1-5; D may be TRBD1 (5 bases). Deletions cut 3 bases from V and 4 bases from J, with 10 bases between. The CDR3 spans 14 residues. Germline V gives CDR1 MNHNY, CDR2 SVGAGI (reference sequence). DNA for the CDR3: TGTGCCAGCAGTTATCAGGGATGGAATCAGCCCCAGCATTTT. It translates to CASSYQGWNQPQHF.

This clonotype was picked up a small number of times. The chain links TRBV29-1 to TRBJ2-3; no definite D call. The CDR3 is 10 residues long. Per the germline V gene, CDR1 is SQVTM and CDR2 is ANQGSEA. Trimming stripped 5 bases from V and 5 bases from J, with 5 bases between. The DNA of the CDR3 is TGCAGCGTTAACAGAGATACGCAGTATTTT. Translation gives CSVNRDTQYF.

This clonotype was observed at least ten times. This chain uses TRBV29-1 with TRBJ2-7; the match to TRBD2 covers 10 bases. CDR1 SQVTM and CDR2 ANQGSEA come from the germline V gene. The junction had 7 bases not matched to a gene; V was cut back by 3 bases and J by 2 bases. The CDR3 is made up of 15 amino acids. The CDR3 is CSVDGLAGGTYEQYF. The CDR3 DNA is TGCAGCGTTGACGGTTTAGCGGGAGGAACCTACGAGCAGTACTTC.